The present T cell receptor beta chain was sequenced within a study of blood T cells in healthy people across ages (dated by TCRdb to between 2014 and 2016). A note on the overall study: In model experiments, template switching captured roughly one uniquely barcoded TCR beta cDNA molecule for every two T cells. Donors were grouped into four age groups: young (average roughly 15 years), middle-aged (39), aged (about 60) and long-lived (about 89). The study measured age-related changes in TCR beta repertoire diversity using deep sequencing normalized with unique cDNA molecular identifiers. The study analyzed two additional independent replicas of 1 million unique cDNA reads from the same blood draw for two donors, one aged 18 to 30 and one aged 80 or older. To avoid experimental bias, donors of different ages were spread randomly across the sequencing lanes. The paper's findings and limits, for the study overall: As age increased, observed TCR beta diversity per million T cells dropped in a roughly linear way, and a significant reduction was already evident by age 40. Conclusive comparison of naive and antigen-experienced compartments was prevented by the profiling of bulk unsorted PBMCs. The CMV infection status of donors was not known, potentially confounding age-related changes in expanded clonotypes. Estimates of total diversity based on one million sequenced T cells were regarded as lower bounds and as underestimates. Observed TCR beta diversity correlated strongly with the percentage of naive T cells measured by flow cytometry. The long-lived group showed more naive CD4+ T cells, fewer expanded clones and increased TCR diversity than the aged group, suggesting age selection.

Donors were 40 or so systemically healthy Caucasian individuals from Russia aged roughly 6 to 90 years. Approximately 9.3 milliliters of peripheral blood were drawn from each donor into EDTA-treated Vacutainer tubes. Ficoll-Paque density-gradient centrifugation was used to isolate PBMCs, with at least 7 million per sample. Trizol reagent was used to extract total RNA from the PBMCs, yielding at least 6 micrograms per sample. For every donor, an aliquot of PBMCs went through flow cytometry to measure the percentages of naive CD45RAhigh/CD27high T cells. Libraries were built with 5' RACE. The sequencer was an Illumina HiSeq 2500. A second 7 to 11 cycle PCR used a sample-barcoded 5' primer and a J-beta primer mix. Each TCR beta cDNA molecule received a unique molecular identifier from a template-switch 5' adaptor carrying 12 random nucleotides. At least 2.5 million CDR3-containing paired-end reads were obtained from each sample. The Mint cDNA synthesis kit, primed by a TRBC-specific oligonucleotide, was used to synthesize first-strand cDNA from all RNA. Following uracil-DNA glycosylase treatment, a first 18-cycle PCR with universal primers M1SS and BC2_uni_R was performed on all cDNA. From the authors' description of their analysis: Each sample was normalized by randomly selecting 1 million high-quality reads, each carrying a distinct molecular identifier. Reads with shared molecular identifiers were discarded instead of being binned into consensus sequences. MiTCR, with a Q25 quality threshold and the strictest error-elimination algorithm, was used for CDR3 identification, clonotype clustering and error correction. A nonparametric unseen species model using Euler transformation provided a lower-bound estimate of total TCR beta diversity. TCRdb took the public reads, trimmed them with fastp at Q25, ran MiXCR for clone calling and kept in-frame beta chains. CDR3 protein duplicates are merged, each entry listing the most common genes and DNA. These V and J calls rely on TCRdb rather than the paper's analysis. The table for this sample lists 1.2 million to 1.5 million distinct CDR3 sequences; around two fifths of them were counted only once. The ten largest make up around 8% of the sample.

As regards this clonotype: What antigen it recognizes has not been identified. No base qualities exist here, and no much larger clone lies one base off it.

There are 17 amino acids in the CDR3, from cysteine to phenylalanine inclusive. The DNA shown is the 51-base CDR3, in frame from base 1. Clipping removes 1 base from V and 5 bases from J, with 7 as the unmatched junction base count. In the germline V gene (reference sequence), CDR1 corresponds to DFQATT and CDR2 to SNEGSKA. Sample: blood. This clonotype was obtained from a woman younger than 35 in good health. The chain was built from TRBV20-1 and TRBJ2-1; 14 central nucleotides agree with TRBD2. CDR3 sequence: CSARVTSGRGRDNEQFF. The DNA sequence is TGCAGTGCTAGAGTGACTAGCGGGAGGGGTAGGGACAATGAGCAGTTCTTC.